The T cell receptor beta chain under discussion was sequenced for a study of cytomegalovirus exposure and HLA in healthy donors. Study results and caveats: Researchers catalogued over 150 TCR beta chains as cytomegalovirus-associated. Among TCR sequences, most were rare, though some public TCRs appeared in many donors. TRBV6-2, TRBV6-3 and other indistinguishable V segments were excluded. In a later analysis, parvovirus B19, influenza, CMV and Epstein-Barr virus appeared linked to several top co-occurrence clusters.

This CDR3 has 13 residues. Germline V CDR1 and CDR2: SQVTM, ANQGSEA. The V segment lost 7 bases and the J segment 3 bases; nucleotides outside the gene matches: 6. PCR involved 60 Vbeta and 13 Jbeta primers. The repertoire was sequenced with immunoSEQ multiplex PCR; TCRdb's copy has only in-frame clones and lacks some. This sample's table has about 39,000 clones. On this clone: Antigen unknown.

The receptor was isolated from a male donor in good health and CMV-seronegative. This chain links TRBV29-1 with TRBJ2-3, with 8 bases aligning to TRBD2. The sequenced material came from PBMCs. In DNA form, the CDR3 reads TGCAGCGCCCGGAGCGGGGGAACAGATACGCAGTATTTT. As protein: CSARSGGTDTQYF.